This note documents a single TCR beta chain sequence. Its cognate antigen is unknown. The sample originates from a study of T cell responses to AZD1222 COVID-19 vaccine. Study-level information: It was second doses at about 4 or about 12 weeks that were pooled. General study findings and limits: The reported proportion of spike-specific TCRs targeting unmutated variant regions was nearly half. Every sample of the repertoires postdated the peak T cell response.

V trimming: 4 bases; J trimming: 5 bases; junction bases outside the gene matches: 6. The CDR3 sequence is 14 residues long. Germline CDR1 reads MNHEY; CDR2 reads SVGEGT. Here immunoSEQ multiplex PCR was the method, and the copy in TCRdb shows in-frame clones only, minus some. The table has around 130,000 clones, around 84% seen once. The starting material was peripheral blood, obtained on day 0 of AZD1222 vaccination. The sequence was obtained from an adult in good health. The rearrangement uses TRBV6-2 or TRBV6-3 and TRBJ2-7; 9 nucleotides line up with TRBD2. This CDR3 is CASSSELAGNEQYF. For the CDR3, the DNA is TGTGCCAGCAGTTCCGAACTAGCGGGTAACGAGCAGTACTTC.